Sequencing of this T cell receptor beta chain was carried out in a study of T-cell reconstitution after alpha-beta-depleted transplantation in children. Study-level points and caveats: Diversity of TCRbeta at day 60 was high in some patients, arising from surviving recipient T cells and thymic progenitors.

As regards this clonotype: No antigen is known for it.

Unique molecular identifiers were incorporated during preparation of the TCRbeta library. TCRdb reprocessed the PCR reads via MiXCR and lists one record per CDR3 protein. This table has 250,000 to 300,000 distinct CDR3 sequences, 9.5% to 13% appearing once. The CDR3 is made up of 16 amino acids. After removal of 0 bases from V and 2 bases from J, the junction contained 4 bases not matched to a gene. Germline loops: CDR1 SGHDN, CDR2 FVKESK. Specimen: PBMCs, collected before TCRalphabeta/CD19-depleted stem cell transplant. This receptor was identified in a boy in the first two years of life with acute myeloid leukemia, due to receive a stem cell transplant. The rearrangement links TRBV14 to TRBJ2-7; 10 bases line up with TRBD1. The CDR3 sequence is CASSQDRGTGAYEQYF. CDR3 in DNA: TGTGCCAGCAGCCAAGATAGGGGGACAGGGGCCTACGAGCAGTACTTC.